This T cell receptor beta chain comes out of a study of CXCR3-negative and CXCR3-positive naive CD8 T cells. The study's findings and limits: Naive cells with CXCR3 showed TRB CDR3s that were more hydrophobic than those in CXCR3-negative naive cells. Naive subsets were similarly diverse, while memory CD8+ repertoires were much less diverse.

The CDR3 spans 15 residues. Germline V gene data show CDR1 as SGHRS and CDR2 as YFSETQ. Comment on this clonotype: Its target is not known.

Carrying UMI labels, the TRB cDNA libraries were prepared through 5' RACE. From its re-call of the 5' RACE reads, TCRdb lists each CDR3 protein once, without DNA. This table lists about 110,000 distinct CDR3 sequences. The sequencing sample was made of naive CXCR3+ CD8+ T cells from blood. Subset here: CD45RO-CCR7+CD27+CD95- naive CD8+ T cells expressing CXCR3 (TNR3+). This sequence was found in a human donor in good health. Some clones in this sample may be carry-over from other donors' samples. V usage is TRBV5-1 and J usage is TRBJ1-3. The chain's CDR3 is CASSFANFSGNTIYF.